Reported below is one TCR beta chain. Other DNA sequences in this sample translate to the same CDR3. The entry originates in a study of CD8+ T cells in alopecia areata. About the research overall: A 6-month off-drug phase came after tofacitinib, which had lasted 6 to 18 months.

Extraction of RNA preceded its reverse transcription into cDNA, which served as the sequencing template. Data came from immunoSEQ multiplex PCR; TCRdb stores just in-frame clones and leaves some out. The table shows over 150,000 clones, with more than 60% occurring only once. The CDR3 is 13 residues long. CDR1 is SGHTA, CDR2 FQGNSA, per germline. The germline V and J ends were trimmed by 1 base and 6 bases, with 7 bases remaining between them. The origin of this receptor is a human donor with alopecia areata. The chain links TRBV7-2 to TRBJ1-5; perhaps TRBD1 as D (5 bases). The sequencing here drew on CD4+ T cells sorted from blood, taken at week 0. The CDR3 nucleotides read TGTGCCAGCAGCTTAGAGGGGATTCAGCCCCAGCATTTT. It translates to CASSLEGIQPQHF.